Listed below are T cell receptor beta chains from one sample, sequenced in a study of T-cell memory formation after mild COVID-19. Using its own MiXCR run on the 5' RACE reads, TCRdb lists one record per CDR3 protein. There are fewer than 350,000 distinct CDR3 sequences in the sample; 15% occur only once, and 20% to 25% lies in the top ten. Sequences were obtained from PBMCs or a T cell subset sorted from them (not recorded which). These receptors came from a man aged 18 to 29 who had mild COVID-19 (a few samples of this study predate the infection). Cell type and time point are not known. Each CDR3 is given without its conserved first and last residue.

v_gene	j_gene	CDR3aa
TRBV2	TRBJ2-5	ASSEGPTETQY
TRBV6-5	TRBJ1-1	ATLSWDTTEAF
TRBV21-1	TRBJ1-2	ASSNRPLGWYGYT
TRBV5-1	TRBJ2-5	ASSFFTEGTYQETQY
TRBV24-1	TRBJ2-5	ATSETSGGAEETQY
TRBV4-1	TRBJ2-7	ASSQDPSSEQY
TRBV13	TRBJ1-1	ASSFVGTNTEAF
TRBV5-1	TRBJ2-3	ASSSATSGGADTQY
TRBV4-1	TRBJ2-1	ASSRRLAGVNDNEQF
TRBV7-2	TRBJ2-5	ASSPGGIQY
TRBV9	TRBJ1-6	ASSSRDRLNSPLH
TRBV7-2	TRBJ2-2	ASSARPATGELF
TRBV7-2	TRBJ2-5	ASSLGRLPETQY
TRBV12-5	TRBJ2-3	ASGSGTSSTDTQY
TRBV12-5	TRBJ1-3	ASSGGGSGNTIY
TRBV7-9	TRBJ1-5	ASSLGAGSQPQH
TRBV29-1	TRBJ2-1	SPRVGNEQF
TRBV11-2	TRBJ2-3	ASSVSGTSTDTQY
TRBV6-2/TRBV6-3	TRBJ1-1	ASRPTGGLTESF
TRBV9	TRBJ1-2	ASSAPPGQGAYGYT
TRBV13	TRBJ2-3	ATGGSTDTQY
TRBV12-3/TRBV12-4	TRBJ1-5	ASSPSAGRQPQH
TRBV12-3/TRBV12-4	TRBJ2-1	ASRTDRGWNEQF
TRBV6-5	TRBJ2-1	ASSSGLAGEPSYNEQF
TRBV13	TRBJ1-6	ASSLGGEESPLH
TRBV7-2	TRBJ2-1	ASSLDGLAGGSEQF
TRBV20-1	TRBJ2-1	SARKLAGASNEQF
TRBV20-1	TRBJ2-5	SARPKMGTDYDQETQY
TRBV6-2/TRBV6-3	TRBJ2-7	ASSPPHGGKY
TRBV5-4	TRBJ1-2	ASSLDLVSGGYT
TRBV4-3	TRBJ2-1	ASSQEGQEQF
TRBV2	TRBJ2-7	ASSVYLGASYEQY
TRBV5-1	TRBJ2-7	ASSLGPTGGVEQY
TRBV11-2	TRBJ2-5	ASSPTSGRETQY
TRBV7-2	TRBJ2-5	ASSLAGTQETQY
TRBV9	TRBJ2-1	ASSVETGVNSNEQF
TRBV12-3/TRBV12-4	TRBJ1-1	ASSLGQYTMNTEAF
TRBV20-1	TRBJ1-1	SARDMGVNTEAF
TRBV4-3	TRBJ1-2	ASSQDRAVLRDGYT
TRBV4-1	TRBJ1-2	ASSPPLREDGYT
TRBV3-1	TRBJ2-3	ASSRSPGGQDTQY
TRBV7-8	TRBJ2-1	ASSLGFLSYNEQF
TRBV7-2	TRBJ2-2	ASSFLGLAGVKNTGELF
TRBV3-1	TRBJ2-7	ASSLTSGGDEQY
TRBV7-2	TRBJ2-3	ASSLGLAAYTDTQY